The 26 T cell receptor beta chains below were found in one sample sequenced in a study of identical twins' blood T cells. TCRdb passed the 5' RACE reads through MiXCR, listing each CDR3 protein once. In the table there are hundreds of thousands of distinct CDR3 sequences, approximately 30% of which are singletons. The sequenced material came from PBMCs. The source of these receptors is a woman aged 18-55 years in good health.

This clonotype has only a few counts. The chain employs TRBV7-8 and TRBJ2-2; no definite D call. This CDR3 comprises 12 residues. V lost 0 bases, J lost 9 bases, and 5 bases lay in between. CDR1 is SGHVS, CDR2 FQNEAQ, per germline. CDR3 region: CASSLAVRELFF. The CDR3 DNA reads TGTGCCAGCAGCTTAGCTGTCCGGGAGCTGTTTTTT.

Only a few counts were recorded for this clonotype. The CDR3: CASSQITSGNFNEQFF. The CDR3 DNA reads TGTGCCAGCAGCCAGATAACTAGCGGGAACTTCAATGAGCAGTTCTTC. The chain joins TRBV3-1 to TRBJ2-1, with TRBD2 matching over 10 bases. CDR3 length: 16 residues. V was clipped by 3 bases and J by 6 bases; unmatched bases: 8. Germline V gene lookup returns CDR1 LGHDT and CDR2 YNNKEL (reference sequence).

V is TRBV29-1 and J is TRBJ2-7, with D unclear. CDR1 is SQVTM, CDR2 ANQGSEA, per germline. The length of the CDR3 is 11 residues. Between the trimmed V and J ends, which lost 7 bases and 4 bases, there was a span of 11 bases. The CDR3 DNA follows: TGCAGCGGCCGAGACTCTTACGAGCAGTACTTC. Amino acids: CSGRDSYEQYF.

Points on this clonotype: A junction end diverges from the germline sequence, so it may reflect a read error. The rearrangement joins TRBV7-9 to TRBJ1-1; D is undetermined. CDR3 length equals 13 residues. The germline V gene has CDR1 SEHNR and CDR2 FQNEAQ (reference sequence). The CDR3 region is CSSSFAGNTEAFF. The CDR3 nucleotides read TGTTCCAGCAGCTTTGCCGGGAACACTGAAGCTTTCTTT.

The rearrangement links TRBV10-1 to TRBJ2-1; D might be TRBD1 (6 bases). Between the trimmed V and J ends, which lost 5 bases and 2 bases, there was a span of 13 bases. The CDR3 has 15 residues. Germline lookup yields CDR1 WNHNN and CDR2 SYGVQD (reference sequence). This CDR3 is CASSPDSGTYNEQFF. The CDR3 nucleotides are TGCGCCAGCAGTCCGGACAGCGGAACCTACAATGAGCAGTTCTTC.

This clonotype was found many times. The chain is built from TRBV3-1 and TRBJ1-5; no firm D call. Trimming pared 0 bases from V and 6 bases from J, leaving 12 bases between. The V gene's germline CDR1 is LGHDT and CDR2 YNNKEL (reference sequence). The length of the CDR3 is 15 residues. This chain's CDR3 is CASSQDTNRGQPQHF. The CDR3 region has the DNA TGTGCCAGCAGCCAAGATACTAACCGGGGTCAGCCCCAGCATTTT.

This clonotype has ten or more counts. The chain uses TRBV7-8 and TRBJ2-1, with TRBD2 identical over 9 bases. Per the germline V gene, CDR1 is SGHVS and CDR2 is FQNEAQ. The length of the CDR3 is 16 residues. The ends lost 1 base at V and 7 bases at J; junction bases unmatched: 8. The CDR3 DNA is TGTGCCAGCAGCTTAGAACTAGCGGGCTTATCTAATGAGCAGTTCTTC. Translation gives CASSLELAGLSNEQFF.

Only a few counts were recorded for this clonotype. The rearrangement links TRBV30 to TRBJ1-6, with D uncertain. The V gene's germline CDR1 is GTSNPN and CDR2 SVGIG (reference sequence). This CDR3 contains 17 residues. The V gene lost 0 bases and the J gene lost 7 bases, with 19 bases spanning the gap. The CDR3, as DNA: TGTGCCTGGAGTGTAAAGGTCATCGGTTTATACAATTCACCCCTCCACTTT. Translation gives CAWSVKVIGLYNSPLHF.

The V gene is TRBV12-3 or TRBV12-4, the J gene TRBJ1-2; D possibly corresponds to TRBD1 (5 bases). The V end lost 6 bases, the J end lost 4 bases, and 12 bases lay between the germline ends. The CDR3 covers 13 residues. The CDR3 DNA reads TGTGCCAGCAGGGAATCAGGGACCTATGGCTACACCTTC. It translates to CASRESGTYGYTF.

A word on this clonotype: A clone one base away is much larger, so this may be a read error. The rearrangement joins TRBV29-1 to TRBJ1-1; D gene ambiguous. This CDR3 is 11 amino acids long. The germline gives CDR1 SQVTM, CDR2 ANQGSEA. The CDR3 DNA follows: TGCAGCGTTGGTAAGAACACTGAAGCTCTCTTT. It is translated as CSVGKNTEALF. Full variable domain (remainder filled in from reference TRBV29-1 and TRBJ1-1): SAVISQKPSRDICQRGTSLTIQCQVDSQVTMMFWYRQQPGQSLTLIATANQGSEATYESGFVIDKFPISRPNLTFSTLTVSNMSPEDSSIYLCSVGKNTEALFGQGTRLTVV.

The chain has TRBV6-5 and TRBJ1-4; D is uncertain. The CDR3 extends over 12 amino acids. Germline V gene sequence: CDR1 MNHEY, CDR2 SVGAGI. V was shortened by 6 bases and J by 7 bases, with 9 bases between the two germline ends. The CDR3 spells CASRDRREKLFF. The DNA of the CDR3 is TGTGCCAGCAGGGATAGGCGTGAAAAACTGTTTTTT.

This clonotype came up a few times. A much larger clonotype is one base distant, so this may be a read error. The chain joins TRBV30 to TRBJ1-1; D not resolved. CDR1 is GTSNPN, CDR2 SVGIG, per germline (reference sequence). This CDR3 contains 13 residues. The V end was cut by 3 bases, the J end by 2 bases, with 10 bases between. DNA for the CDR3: TGTGCCTGGAGCGCGGTCAATAACACTGAAGCTTTCTTT. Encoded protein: CAWSAVNNTEAFF.

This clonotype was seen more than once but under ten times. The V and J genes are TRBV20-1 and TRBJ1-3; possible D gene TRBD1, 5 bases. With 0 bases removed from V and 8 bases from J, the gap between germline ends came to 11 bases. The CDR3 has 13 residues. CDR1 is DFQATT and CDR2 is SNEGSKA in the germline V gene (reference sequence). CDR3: CSAREPAGDTIYF. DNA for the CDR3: TGCAGTGCTAGAGAGCCTGCGGGGGACACCATATATTTT.

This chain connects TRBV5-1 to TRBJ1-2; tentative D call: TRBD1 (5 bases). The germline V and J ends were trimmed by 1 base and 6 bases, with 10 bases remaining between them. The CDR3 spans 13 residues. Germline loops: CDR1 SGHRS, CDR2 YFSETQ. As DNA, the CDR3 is TGCGCCAGCAGCTTGACCGGGACCGATGGCTACACCTTC. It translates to CASSLTGTDGYTF.

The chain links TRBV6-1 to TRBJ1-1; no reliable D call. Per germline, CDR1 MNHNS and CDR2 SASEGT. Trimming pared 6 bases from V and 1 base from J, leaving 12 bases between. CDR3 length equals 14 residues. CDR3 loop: CASRRRLKNTEAFF. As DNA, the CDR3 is TGTGCCAGCAGGAGACGGCTGAAGAACACTGAAGCTTTCTTT.

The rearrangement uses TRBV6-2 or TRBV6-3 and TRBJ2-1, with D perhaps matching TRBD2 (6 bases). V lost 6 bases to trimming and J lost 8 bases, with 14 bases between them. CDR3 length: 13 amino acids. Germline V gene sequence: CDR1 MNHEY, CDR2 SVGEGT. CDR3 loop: CASSRLVEDEQFF. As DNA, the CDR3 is TGTGCCAGCAGCCGACTAGTTGAGGATGAGCAGTTCTTC.

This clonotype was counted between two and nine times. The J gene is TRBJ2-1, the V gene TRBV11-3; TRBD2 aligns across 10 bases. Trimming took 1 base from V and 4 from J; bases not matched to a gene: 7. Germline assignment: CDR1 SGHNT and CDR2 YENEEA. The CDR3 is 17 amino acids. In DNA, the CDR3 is TGTGCCAGCAGCTTAGCCCCTAGCGGGAGCCCTTACAATGAGCAGTTCTTC. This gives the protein CASSLAPSGSPYNEQFF.

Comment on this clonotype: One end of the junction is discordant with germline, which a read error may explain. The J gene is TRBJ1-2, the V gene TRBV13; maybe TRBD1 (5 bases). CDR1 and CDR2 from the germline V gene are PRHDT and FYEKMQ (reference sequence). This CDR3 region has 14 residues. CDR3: CASSLLQGSYGYTF. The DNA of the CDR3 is TGTGCCAGTAGCTTACTCCAGGGAAGCTATGGCTACACCTTC.

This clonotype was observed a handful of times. The CDR3 sequence is CAWTSWTGSEKLFF. CDR3 nucleotides: TGTGCCTGGACCAGTTGGACAGGGAGTGAAAAACTGTTTTTT. The chain employs TRBV30 and TRBJ1-4, with TRBD1 identical over 8 bases. Germline values: CDR1 GTSNPN, CDR2 SVGIG (reference sequence). Germline trimming cut 4 bases from V and 7 bases from J; bases unmatched to any gene: 8. The CDR3 covers 14 residues.

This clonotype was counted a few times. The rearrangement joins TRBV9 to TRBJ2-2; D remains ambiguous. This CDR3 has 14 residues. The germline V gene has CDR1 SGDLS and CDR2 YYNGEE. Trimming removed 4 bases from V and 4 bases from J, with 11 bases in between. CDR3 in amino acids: CASSSTLGTGELFF. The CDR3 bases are TGTGCCAGCAGCTCCACTTTAGGCACCGGGGAGCTGTTTTTT.

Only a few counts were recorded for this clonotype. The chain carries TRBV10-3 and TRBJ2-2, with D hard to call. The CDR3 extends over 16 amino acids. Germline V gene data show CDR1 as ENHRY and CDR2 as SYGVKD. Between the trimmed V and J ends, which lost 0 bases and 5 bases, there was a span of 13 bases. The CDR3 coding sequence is TGTGCCATCAGTGAGTCTAGGAGTTCGAGGACCGGGGAGCTGTTTTTT. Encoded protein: CAISESRSSRTGELFF.

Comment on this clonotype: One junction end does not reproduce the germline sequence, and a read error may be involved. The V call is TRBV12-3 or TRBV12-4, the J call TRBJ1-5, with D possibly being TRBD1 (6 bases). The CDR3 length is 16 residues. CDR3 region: CASSLGRGMGNQLQHF. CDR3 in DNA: TGTGCCAGCAGTTTAGGTAGGGGGATGGGCAATCAGCTCCAGCATTTT.

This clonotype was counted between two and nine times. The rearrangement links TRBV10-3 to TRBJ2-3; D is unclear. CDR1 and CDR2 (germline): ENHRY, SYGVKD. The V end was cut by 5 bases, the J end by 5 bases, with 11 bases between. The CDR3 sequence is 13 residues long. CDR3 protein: CAISPPYGDTQYF. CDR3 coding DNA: TGTGCCATCAGTCCCCCATATGGAGATACGCAGTATTTT.

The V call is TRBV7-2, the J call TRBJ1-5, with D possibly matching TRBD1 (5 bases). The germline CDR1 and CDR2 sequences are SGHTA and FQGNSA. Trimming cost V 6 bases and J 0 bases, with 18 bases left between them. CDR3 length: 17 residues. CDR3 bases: TGTGCCAGCAGACGGGACGGGAACTTATATAGCAATCAGCCCCAGCATTTT. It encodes CASRRDGNLYSNQPQHF.

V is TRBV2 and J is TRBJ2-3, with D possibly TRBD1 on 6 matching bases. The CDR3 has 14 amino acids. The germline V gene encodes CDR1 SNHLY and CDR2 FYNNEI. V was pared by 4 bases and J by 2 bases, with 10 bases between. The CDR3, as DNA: TGTGCCAGCAGTGCAACAGGGCCCACAGATACGCAGTATTTT. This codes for CASSATGPTDTQYF.

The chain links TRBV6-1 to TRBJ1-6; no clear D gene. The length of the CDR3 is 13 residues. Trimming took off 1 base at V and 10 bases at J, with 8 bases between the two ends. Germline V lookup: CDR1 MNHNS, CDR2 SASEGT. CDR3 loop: CASSEGFRSPLHF. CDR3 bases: TGTGCCAGCAGTGAAGGATTTAGGTCACCCCTCCACTTT.